Presented here are 2 T cell receptor beta chains from one specimen sequenced in a study of blood T cell repertoires in COVID-19. Only in-frame clones appear in the TCRdb table, and some are missing; sequencing was by immunoSEQ multiplex PCR. The repertoire holds 140,000 to 150,000 clones, 80% seen once, with around 3.7% in the top ten. The sequencing sample was made of peripheral blood. The source is an older man who had recovered from COVID-19.

The chain has TRBV19 and TRBJ1-2, with D possibly TRBD1 on 5 matching bases. This CDR3 has 14 amino acids. Germline values: CDR1 LNHDA, CDR2 SQIVND (reference sequence). V was clipped by 1 base and J by 0 bases, with 6 bases between them. The CDR3 coding sequence is TGTGCCAGTAGTATAGCACAGGCTAACTATGGCTACACCTTC. It yields the protein CASSIAQANYGYTF. Full variable domain (outside the CDR3, taken from reference TRBV19 and TRBJ1-2): DGGITQSPKYLFRKEGQNVTLSCEQNLNHDAMYWYRQDPGQGLRLIYYSQIVNDFQKGDIAEGYSVSREKKESFPLTVTSAQKNPTAFYLCASSIAQANYGYTFGSGTRLTVV.

To note about this clone: The same CDR3 can be traced to other DNA sequences in this sample. The chain joins TRBV19 to TRBJ2-6, with TRBD1 matching 7 bases. Losses at the gene ends were 6 bases for V and 4 bases for J; bases not matched to a gene: 6. This CDR3 contains 15 residues. Germline V CDR1 and CDR2: LNHDA, SQIVND (reference sequence). The CDR3 here is CASRRQGFGANVLTF. CDR3 coding DNA: TGTGCCAGTAGAAGACAGGGCTTCGGGGCCAACGTCCTGACTTTC.